This is a list of T cell receptor beta chains from one sample in a study of Ad26.COV2.S vaccination and SARS-CoV-2 variants. Sequencing used immunoSEQ multiplex PCR; TCRdb keeps in-frame clones, though not all of them. Of some 250,000 clones in the sample, 88% were seen once. Sequencing used peripheral blood, obtained in a trial of Ad26.COV2.S vaccine versus placebo. These receptors came from a person between 18 and 59 years old who received the Ad26.COV2.S COVID-19 vaccine or a placebo. Both conserved end residues are part of each CDR3. The D gene is left open where the match is weak. A clone size is listed for some rows: how often the clone was seen (once, few, many), or a class if it is expanded.

V: TRBV15; size: .; D: .; J: TRBJ2-3; CDR3: CATSRDRTGPTTDTQYF; DNA: TGTGCCACCAGCAGAGATCGTACAGGCCCAACCACAGATACGCAGTATTTT
V: TRBV11-3; size: .; D: .; J: TRBJ2-1; CDR3: CASSLGVNEQFF; DNA: TGTGCCAGCAGCTTAGGGGTCAATGAGCAGTTCTTC
V: TRBV2; size: .; D: .; J: TRBJ2-7; CDR3: CASSPGAAIYEQYF; DNA: TGTGCCAGCAGCCCAGGGGCAGCCATCTACGAGCAGTACTTC
V: TRBV21-1; size: .; D: .; J: TRBJ2-1; CDR3: CASSNEPGTSGRSSYNEQFF; DNA: TGTGCCAGCAGCAATGAACCCGGGACTAGCGGCCGCTCGTCCTACAATGAGCAGTTCTTC
V: TRBV19; size: .; D: TRBD2; J: TRBJ2-1; CDR3: CASSPGPGGSYNEQFF; DNA: TGTGCCAGTAGTCCGGGGCCGGGGGGATCCTACAATGAGCAGTTCTTC
V: TRBV27; size: .; D: .; J: TRBJ2-5; CDR3: CASSLRRTAQETQYF; DNA: TGTGCCAGCAGTTTACGGCGGACTGCCCAAGAGACCCAGTACTTC
V: TRBV5-1; size: many; D: TRBD1; J: TRBJ1-1; CDR3: CASSFGQAQNTEAFF; DNA: TGCGCCAGCAGCTTCGGACAGGCTCAGAACACTGAAGCTTTCTTT
V: TRBV5-5; size: .; D: .; J: TRBJ2-7; CDR3: CASSLGSSYEQYF; DNA: TGTGCCAGCAGCTTGGGAAGCTCCTACGAGCAGTACTTC
V: TRBV5-6; size: .; D: TRBD1; J: TRBJ1-4; CDR3: CASSRLGTEGEKLFF; DNA: TGTGCCAGCAGCCGATTAGGGACAGAAGGCGAAAAACTGTTTTTT
V: TRBV7-9; size: .; D: TRBD1; J: TRBJ2-1; CDR3: CASSSPGTANEQFF; DNA: TGTGCCAGCAGCTCCCCCGGGACAGCGAATGAGCAGTTCTTC
V: TRBV6-4; size: once; D: .; J: TRBJ2-7; CDR3: CASSDWRHREIYNEQYF; DNA: TGTGCCAGCAGTGACTGGAGACACAGGGAAATATACAACGAGCAGTACTTC
V: TRBV10-3; size: .; D: .; J: TRBJ2-1; CDR3: CAISPSYNEQFF; DNA: TGTGCCATCAGTCCATCCTACAATGAGCAGTTCTTC
V: TRBV18; size: .; D: .; J: TRBJ1-4; CDR3: CASSPPIGGNEKLFF; DNA: TGTGCCAGCTCACCGCCGATCGGGGGGAATGAAAAACTGTTTTTT
V: TRBV5-1; size: once; D: .; J: TRBJ1-3; CDR3: CASSLTGISSGNTIYF; DNA: TGCGCCAGCAGCCTTACAGGTATCAGCTCTGGAAACACCATATATTTT
V: TRBV7-8; size: .; D: .; J: TRBJ1-3; CDR3: CASSPRRGIGNTIYF; DNA: TGTGCCAGCAGCCCAAGGCGGGGGATCGGAAACACCATATATTTT
V: TRBV6-5; size: .; D: .; J: TRBJ1-2; CDR3: CASTLAGFYGYTF; DNA: TGTGCCAGCACCCTTGCGGGGTTCTATGGCTACACCTTC
V: TRBV11-2; size: .; D: .; J: TRBJ2-2; CDR3: CASSLSTLNTGELFF; DNA: TGTGCCAGCAGCTTAAGTACCTTGAACACCGGGGAGCTGTTTTTT
V: TRBV3-1/TRBV3-2; size: few; D: TRBD2; J: TRBJ2-3; CDR3: CASSHTGTSGSLGTDTQYF; DNA: TGTGCCAGCAGCCATACCGGGACTAGCGGGAGCCTGGGCACAGATACGCAGTATTTT
V: TRBV24-1; size: once; D: TRBD1; J: TRBJ2-5; CDR3: CATSDSGTAQETQYF; DNA: TGTGCCACCAGTGACTCCGGGACAGCGCAAGAGACCCAGTACTTC
V: TRBV30; size: .; D: .; J: TRBJ2-7; CDR3: CAWSAGTGYEQYF; DNA: TGTGCCTGGAGTGCCGGGACTGGTTACGAGCAGTACTTC
V: TRBV6-2/TRBV6-3; size: .; D: TRBD1; J: TRBJ2-7; CDR3: CASSPGGSSYEQYF; DNA: TGTGCCAGCAGCCCAGGGGGCTCATCCTACGAGCAGTACTTC
V: TRBV11-2; size: few; D: .; J: TRBJ2-6; CDR3: CASRYSFAGSGANVLTF; DNA: TGTGCCAGCAGGTACTCTTTCGCAGGTTCTGGGGCCAACGTCCTGACTTTC
V: TRBV5-1; size: .; D: .; J: TRBJ1-4; CDR3: CASSLAGRREKLFF; DNA: TGCGCCAGCAGCTTGGCAGGGAGGCGGGAAAAACTGTTTTTT
V: TRBV10-3; size: .; D: .; J: TRBJ2-2; CDR3: CAIRPGGTGELFF; DNA: TGTGCCATCAGACCCGGTGGAACCGGGGAGCTGTTTTTT
V: TRBV10-1; size: few; D: TRBD2; J: TRBJ2-7; CDR3: CASSVAVAGDPYEQYF; DNA: TGCGCCAGCAGTGTCGCGGTAGCGGGGGATCCCTACGAGCAGTACTTC
V: TRBV3-1/TRBV3-2; size: .; D: .; J: TRBJ2-1; CDR3: CASSQDDDSPYNEQFF; DNA: TGTGCCAGCAGCCAAGATGACGACTCCCCCTACAATGAGCAGTTCTTC
V: TRBV5-4; size: .; D: .; J: TRBJ2-7; CDR3: CASSYGYEQYF; DNA: TGTGCCAGCAGCTATGGCTACGAGCAGTACTTC
V: TRBV15; size: .; D: TRBD2; J: TRBJ2-3; CDR3: CATSSRGLASTDTQYF; DNA: TGTGCCACCAGCAGCCGGGGACTAGCCAGCACAGATACGCAGTATTTT
V: TRBV30; size: .; D: .; J: TRBJ1-6; CDR3: CAWSPPGAGWGNSPLHF; DNA: TGTGCCTGGAGTCCACCGGGAGCGGGTTGGGGTAATTCACCCCTCCACTTT
V: TRBV14; size: few; D: TRBD1; J: TRBJ1-6; CDR3: CASSAGQGDNSPLHF; DNA: TGTGCCAGCAGCGCCGGACAGGGAGATAATTCACCCCTCCACTTT
V: TRBV7-8; size: .; D: .; J: TRBJ2-3; CDR3: CASSLYRVGSDTQYF; DNA: TGTGCCAGCAGCCTGTACAGGGTCGGTTCAGATACGCAGTATTTT
V: TRBV29-1; size: .; D: .; J: TRBJ1-1; CDR3: CSVVEGGSGAFF; DNA: TGCAGCGTTGTTGAAGGGGGTAGTGGAGCTTTCTTT
V: TRBV28; size: .; D: TRBD1; J: TRBJ2-7; CDR3: CASSPPNRGAYEQYF; DNA: TGTGCCAGCAGTCCCCCCAACAGGGGAGCCTACGAGCAGTACTTC
V: TRBV18; size: .; D: .; J: TRBJ2-3; CDR3: CASSRREGTDTQYF; DNA: TGTGCCAGCTCGCGCCGGGAAGGCACAGATACGCAGTATTTT
V: TRBV27; size: .; D: .; J: TRBJ2-2; CDR3: CASSPNGVNTGELFF; DNA: TGTGCCAGCAGTCCAAACGGGGTAAACACCGGGGAGCTGTTTTTT
V: TRBV6-5; size: .; D: .; J: TRBJ1-4; CDR3: CASSYGDGVNEKLFF; DNA: TGTGCCAGCAGTTACGGGGACGGAGTTAATGAAAAACTGTTTTTT
V: TRBV6-5; size: .; D: .; J: TRBJ1-1; CDR3: CASSRPPGTAEAFF; DNA: TGTGCCAGCTCGAGACCCCCGGGAACAGCTGAAGCTTTCTTT
V: TRBV30; size: .; D: TRBD1; J: TRBJ1-2; CDR3: CAWTIDRATYGYTF; DNA: TGTGCCTGGACGATTGACAGGGCTACCTATGGCTACACCTTC